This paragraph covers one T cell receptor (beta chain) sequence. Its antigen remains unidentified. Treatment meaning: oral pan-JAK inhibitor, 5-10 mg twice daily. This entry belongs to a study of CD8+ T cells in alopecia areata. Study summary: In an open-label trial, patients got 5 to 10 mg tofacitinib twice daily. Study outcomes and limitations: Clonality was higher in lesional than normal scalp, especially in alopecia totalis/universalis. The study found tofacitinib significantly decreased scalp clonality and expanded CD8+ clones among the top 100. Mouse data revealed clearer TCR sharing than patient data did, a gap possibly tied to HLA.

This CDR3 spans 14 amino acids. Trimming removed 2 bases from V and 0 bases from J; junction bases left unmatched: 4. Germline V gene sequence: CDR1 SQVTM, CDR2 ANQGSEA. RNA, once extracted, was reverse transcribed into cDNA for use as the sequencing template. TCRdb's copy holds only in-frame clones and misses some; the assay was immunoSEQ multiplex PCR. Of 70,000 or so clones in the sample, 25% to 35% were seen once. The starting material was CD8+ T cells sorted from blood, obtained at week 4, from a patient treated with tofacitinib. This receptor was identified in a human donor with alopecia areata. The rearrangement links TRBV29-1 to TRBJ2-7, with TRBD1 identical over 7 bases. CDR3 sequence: CSVEFRDSSYEQYF. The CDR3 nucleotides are TGCAGCGTTGAATTTAGGGACAGCTCCTACGAGCAGTACTTC.